These 29 T cell receptor beta chains share one sample of origin, sequenced in a study of blood T cell repertoires in COVID-19. This table comes from immunoSEQ multiplex PCR, and its TCRdb copy is limited to in-frame clones, with some not included. Among about 270,000 clones listed, around 90% were seen once. Input material: PBMCs or T cells enriched from blood (not recorded which). The receptors shown here come from a man between 35 and 55 years old who had been exposed to COVID-19.

This clone was counted once. J is TRBJ1-1 and V is TRBV5-1; D remains unclear. This CDR3 comprises 12 residues. CDR1 and CDR2 (germline): SGHRS, YFSETQ. Trimming removed 6 bases at V and 2 bases at J, with 8 bases between. The CDR3 nucleotides read TGCGCCAGCAACGACAAAAACACTGAAGCTTTCTTT. As protein: CASNDKNTEAFF.

This sequence joins TRBV19 and TRBJ2-4, with TRBD2 as a possible D gene (5 bases). Trimming cost V 7 bases and J 6 bases, with 13 bases left between them. This CDR3 is built from 13 residues. Germline values: CDR1 LNHDA, CDR2 SQIVND (reference sequence). DNA of the CDR3: TGTGCCAGTAAGCGGAGCGGTCTAAACATTCAGTACTTC. It codes for CASKRSGLNIQYF. The complete variable domain, with remaining parts taken from reference TRBV19 and TRBJ2-4, reads DGGITQSPKYLFRKEGQNVTLSCEQNLNHDAMYWYRQDPGQGLRLIYYSQIVNDFQKGDIAEGYSVSREKKESFPLTVTSAQKNPTAFYLCASKRSGLNIQYFGAGTRLSVL.

The CDR3 DNA sequence: TGTGCCAGCAGCCATGACGGGATAAACACTGAAGCTTTCTTT. Amino acids: CASSHDGINTEAFF. The rearrangement joins TRBV3-1 (or the pseudogene TRBV3-2) to TRBJ1-1; D unresolved. The CDR3 sequence is 14 residues long. V dropped 3 bases and J dropped 2 bases, with 10 bases sitting between them. Germline V lookup: CDR1 LGHDT, CDR2 YNNKEL (reference sequence).

The chain has TRBV29-1 and TRBJ2-2, with TRBD2 as a possible D gene (6 bases). Germline CDR1 SQVTM, CDR2 ANQGSEA. The CDR3 consists of 16 residues. Trimming took 7 bases from V and 0 from J, leaving 18 bases between them. In DNA form, the CDR3 reads TGCAGCGCCTTCTTGGGCGGGGCCACGAACACCGGGGAGCTGTTTTTT. Protein product: CSAFLGGATNTGELFF.

The genes are TRBV28 and TRBJ2-1, with 9 nucleotides matching TRBD2. V lost 3 bases, J lost 9 bases, and 15 bases stayed unmatched. This CDR3 spans 17 amino acids. The germline gives CDR1 MDHEN, CDR2 SYDVKM. CDR3: CASSFSGGRDFSGEQFF. CDR3 sequence (DNA): TGTGCCAGCAGTTTTTCGGGCGGGAGGGACTTTTCCGGTGAGCAGTTCTTC.

This sequence joins TRBV30 and TRBJ1-1; perhaps TRBD1 as D (5 bases). CDR3 length: 11 amino acids. CDR1 and CDR2 from the germline V gene are GTSNPN and SVGIG (reference sequence). Trimming shortened V by 3 bases and J by 10 bases, and 12 bases separated the two germline ends. CDR3 in amino acids: CAWSLAGGAFF. DNA for the CDR3: TGTGCCTGGAGCCTAGCGGGGGGAGCTTTCTTT.

This clone was detected only once. The chain combines TRBV4-3 with TRBJ2-5; possible D gene TRBD2, 6 bases. V lost 0 bases and J 0 bases, leaving 17 bases between the germline ends. The CDR3 runs 18 residues. The germline gives CDR1 LGHNA, CDR2 YSLEER. Written as DNA, the CDR3 is TGCGCCAGCAGCCAAGAGTTTCACCGGGGGATATACCAAGAGACCCAGTACTTC. Protein sequence: CASSQEFHRGIYQETQYF.

This sequence joins TRBV7-6 and TRBJ1-5; the D gene is possibly TRBD1 (5 bases). This CDR3 region has 15 residues. Germline V CDR1 and CDR2: SGHVS, FNYEAQ. V lost 2 bases and J 1 base, leaving 9 bases between the germline ends. As DNA, the CDR3 is TGTGCCAGCAGCTTATTTCAGGGAAGCAATCAGCCCCAGCATTTT. Its protein product is CASSLFQGSNQPQHF. The full variable domain, with the rest looked up from reference TRBV7-6 and TRBJ1-5, is GAGVSQSPRYKVTKRGQDVALRCDPISGHVSLYWYRQALGQGPEFLTYFNYEAQQDKSGLPNDRFSAERPEGSISTLTIQRTEQRDSAMYRCASSLFQGSNQPQHFGDGTRLSIL.

The V call is TRBV19, the J call TRBJ1-2; D is ambiguous. The CDR3 is made up of 14 amino acids. CDR1 and CDR2 from the germline V gene are LNHDA and SQIVND (reference sequence). Trimming removed 2 bases from V and 1 base from J, with 8 bases in between. The CDR3, as DNA: TGTGCCAGTAGTATAAAACAGATTAACTATGGCTACACCTTC. Protein product: CASSIKQINYGYTF.

The genes are TRBV4-2 and TRBJ2-1; D perhaps matches TRBD1 (5 bases). This CDR3 spans 17 amino acids. Per germline, CDR1 LGHNA and CDR2 YNFKEQ. V gave up 0 bases and J gave up 0 bases, with 12 bases separating them. In nucleotides, the CDR3 is TGTGCCAGCAGCCAAGAGGACAATCCCCACTCCTACAATGAGCAGTTCTTC. Translation gives CASSQEDNPHSYNEQFF.

V gene TRBV7-2 combines with J gene TRBJ1-1, with D uncertain. Germline CDR1 reads SGHTA; CDR2 reads FQGNSA. Trimming removed 5 bases from V and 0 bases from J, with 10 bases in between. The CDR3 runs 14 residues. CDR3 in amino acids: CASSARVVNTEAFF. DNA for the CDR3: TGTGCCAGCAGCGCCCGGGTGGTGAACACTGAAGCTTTCTTT.

The table lists this clone with a count of one. The genes are TRBV28 and TRBJ2-1; 12 nucleotides align to TRBD2. The CDR3 runs to 16 residues. The V gene end was trimmed by 6 bases and the J gene end by 3 bases; junction bases not matched to a gene: 6. Germline values: CDR1 MDHEN, CDR2 SYDVKM. CDR3 loop: CASRAATSGSYNEQFF. The CDR3 DNA reads as TGTGCCAGCAGAGCAGCGACTAGCGGGAGCTACAATGAGCAGTTCTTC.

The V gene is TRBV4-3, the J gene TRBJ1-1; D ambiguous. The CDR3 spans 15 residues. Trimming shortened V by 0 bases and J by 4 bases, and 12 bases separated the two germline ends. Germline-derived CDR1 and CDR2 are LGHNA and YSLEER. The CDR3 nucleotides are TGCGCCAGCAGCCAAGAATCCCCGGGTTTCACTGAAGCTTTCTTT. Translating gives CASSQESPGFTEAFF.

The chain employs TRBV2 and TRBJ2-3; 10 bases are shared with TRBD2. Germline lookup yields CDR1 SNHLY and CDR2 FYNNEI. The CDR3 has 15 residues. With 6 bases clipped from V and 1 base from J, the junction kept 4 bases outside the gene matches. The chain's CDR3 is CASRPGTSGTDTQYF. The CDR3, as DNA: TGTGCCAGCAGACCCGGGACTAGCGGCACAGATACGCAGTATTTT.

The V gene is TRBV5-1, the J gene TRBJ2-3; 8 nucleotides line up with TRBD1. Germline values: CDR1 SGHRS, CDR2 YFSETQ. Trimming at V came to 4 bases and at J to 4 bases, leaving 8 bases not matched to a gene. The CDR3 extends over 15 amino acids. CDR3 nucleotide sequence: TGCGCCAGCAGCAAAGGACAGGGCGGACCAGATACGCAGTATTTT. Its translation is CASSKGQGGPDTQYF.

The rearrangement uses TRBV28 and TRBJ2-7, with TRBD1 as a possible D gene (5 bases). Germline V CDR1 and CDR2: MDHEN, SYDVKM. CDR3 length: 12 residues. Trimming removed 8 bases at V and 3 bases at J, with 11 bases between. The CDR3 nucleotides read TGTGCCAGCCTAAGGGGCAGCTACGAGCAGTACTTC. Translated: CASLRGSYEQYF. The variable domain in full, with the rest retrieved from reference TRBV28 and TRBJ2-7, is DVKVTQSSRYLVKRTGEKVFLECVQDMDHENMFWYRQDPGLGLRLIYFSYDVKMKEKGDIPEGYSVSREKKERFSLILESASTNQTSMYLCASLRGSYEQYFGPGTRLTVT.

The chain employs TRBV27 and TRBJ1-5; 7 nucleotides match TRBD1. This CDR3 contains 15 residues. Germline CDR1 MNHEY, CDR2 SMNVEV (reference sequence). V lost 3 bases to trimming and J lost 4 bases; unmatched junction nucleotides: 6. The CDR3 DNA follows: TGTGCCAGCAGTTTCTCCGGGACAGTGAATCAGCCCCAGCATTTT. As protein: CASSFSGTVNQPQHF.

This chain joins TRBV14 and TRBJ2-3, with no clear D. V lost 4 bases and J lost 0, with 8 bases in between. Germline lookup yields CDR1 SGHDN and CDR2 FVKESK. The CDR3 totals 14 residues. The CDR3 nucleotides are TGTGCCAGCAGCCCGTTGCGGAGCACAGATACGCAGTATTTT. Protein sequence: CASSPLRSTDTQYF.

V is TRBV28 and J is TRBJ1-1, with D possibly matching TRBD1 (5 bases). CDR1 and CDR2 (germline): MDHEN, SYDVKM. Trimming pared 2 bases from V and 0 bases from J, leaving 10 bases between. The CDR3 spans 15 residues. The CDR3 region has the DNA TGTGCCAGCAGTTTACAAAGGGGAATGAACACTGAAGCTTTCTTT. The encoded protein is CASSLQRGMNTEAFF. Combining the CDR3 with reference TRBV28 and TRBJ1-1 gives the whole variable domain DVKVTQSSRYLVKRTGEKVFLECVQDMDHENMFWYRQDPGLGLRLIYFSYDVKMKEKGDIPEGYSVSREKKERFSLILESASTNQTSMYLCASSLQRGMNTEAFFGQGTRLTVV.

The chain recombines TRBV4-1 with TRBJ2-2; TRBD1 aligns across 7 bases. Germline lookup yields CDR1 MGHRA and CDR2 YSYEKL. V lost 3 bases to trimming and J lost 1 base; unmatched junction nucleotides: 11. The CDR3 length is 18 residues. The CDR3 nucleotides read TGCGCCAGCAGCCAGGCACCCGGGCAGGGGGAGAACACCGGGGAGCTGTTTTTT. Amino acid sequence: CASSQAPGQGENTGELFF.

This chain connects TRBV29-1 to TRBJ2-2; D remains unclear. Germline CDR1 and CDR2: SQVTM and ANQGSEA. V gave up 6 bases and J gave up 3 bases, with 8 bases separating them. This CDR3 has 12 amino acids. The CDR3 sequence: CSVASDTGELFF. The CDR3 nucleotides are TGCAGCGTCGCGAGCGACACCGGGGAGCTGTTTTTT.

The chain employs TRBV9 and TRBJ2-3; D unresolved. CDR1 SGDLS and CDR2 YYNGEE come from the germline V gene. The CDR3 consists of 13 residues. V lost 3 bases, J lost 4 bases, and 9 bases lay in between. In DNA form, the CDR3 reads TGTGCCAGCAGCGCATTACACCCAGATACGCAGTATTTT. This encodes CASSALHPDTQYF.

This clone was detected once. The CDR3 DNA follows: TGTGCCAGCAGGCCAACAGGGGGGACTGAAGCTTTCTTT. Protein: CASRPTGGTEAFF. The chain combines TRBV27 with TRBJ1-1, with 8 bases aligning to TRBD1. From germline, CDR1 is MNHEY and CDR2 SMNVEV (reference sequence). J gave up 5 bases and V 6 bases, and 5 bases lay outside the gene matches. The length of the CDR3 is 13 residues.

Only one count was recorded for this clone. Written as DNA, the CDR3 is TGTGCCAGTAGTCCCCGGGGTAGCGGGAGGCTGTACAATGAGCAGTTCTTC. Amino acids: CASSPRGSGRLYNEQFF. The chain recombines TRBV19 with TRBJ2-1, with 10 bases identical to TRBD2. Germline trimming cut 5 bases from V and 4 bases from J; bases unmatched to any gene: 11. This CDR3 is built from 17 residues. Germline CDR1 and CDR2: LNHDA and SQIVND (reference sequence).

The rearrangement joins TRBV30 to TRBJ2-1; TRBD2 agrees at 7 bases. The V segment lost 3 bases and the J segment 4 bases; nucleotides outside the gene matches: 15. Per the germline V gene, CDR1 is GTSNPN and CDR2 is SVGIG (reference sequence). The CDR3 extends over 17 amino acids. CDR3 DNA: TGTGCCTGGAGCTACCTGGGGGGAGGGTCAATATACAATGAGCAGTTCTTC. This sequence encodes CAWSYLGGGSIYNEQFF.

J is TRBJ1-2 and V is TRBV6-5, with D possibly being TRBD1 (5 bases). V lost 3 bases and J 7 bases, leaving 12 bases between the germline ends. The germline CDR1 and CDR2 sequences are MNHEY and SVGAGI. The CDR3 consists of 13 residues. This chain's CDR3 is CASSYKGRGGYTF. CDR3 nucleotides: TGTGCCAGCAGTTATAAGGGGCGCGGTGGCTACACCTTC.

The chain combines TRBV29-1 with TRBJ1-2, with 9 positions matching TRBD1. The germline V gene encodes CDR1 SQVTM and CDR2 ANQGSEA. The CDR3 is 15 residues long. V trimming: 1 base; J trimming: 1 base; junction bases outside the gene matches: 4. The DNA of the CDR3 is TGCAGCGTTGAAGCCGGGACAGGGTATAACTATGGCTACACCTTC. Protein sequence: CSVEAGTGYNYGYTF.

CDR3 nucleotide sequence: TGTGCCAGCAGTATTTACAGGGAAAACACTGAAGCTTTCTTT. It encodes CASSIYRENTEAFF. The V call is TRBV28, the J call TRBJ1-1; a weak D match, TRBD1 (6 bases). This CDR3 is built from 14 residues. V was clipped by 5 bases and J by 2 bases, with 12 bases between them. The germline V gene has CDR1 MDHEN and CDR2 SYDVKM.

The table lists this clone with a count of one. The V call is TRBV5-1, the J call TRBJ1-4; D gene ambiguous. CDR3 length equals 13 residues. Germline-derived CDR1 and CDR2 are SGHRS and YFSETQ. The V gene lost 4 bases and the J gene lost 0 bases, with 4 bases spanning the gap. The CDR3 region has the DNA TGCGCCAGCAGCCCTGCAACTAATGAAAAACTGTTTTTT. This codes for CASSPATNEKLFF.